This T cell receptor (beta chain) was profiled in a study of blood T cell repertoires in COVID-19. Study summary: Some COVID-19 samples were acute and others convalescent; all came from the United States, Italy and Spain. T cells, B-cell-depleted T cells, or PBMCs supplied cDNA or gDNA.

Per the germline V gene, CDR1 is SGHDN and CDR2 is FVKESK. The V segment lost 0 bases and the J segment 1 base; nucleotides outside the gene matches: 0. This CDR3 region has 16 residues. Original analysis: Nucleated cell counts were estimated from reference gene primer amplification. The protocol was immunoSEQ multiplex PCR, while the TCRdb copy is restricted to in-frame clones and leaves out a portion. The DNA gave D and trimming, while V, J and clone size come from that table. This table has 130,000 to 150,000 clones, around 87% appearing once. Specimen: peripheral blood. The sequence came from a woman aged 55-69 years with active COVID-19. This chain links TRBV14 with TRBJ2-1, with 10 bases aligning to TRBD1. CDR3 in amino acids: CASSQEGQGSYNEQFF. CDR3 bases: TGTGCCAGCAGCCAAGAGGGACAGGGGTCCTACAATGAGCAGTTCTTC.